The 28 T cell receptor beta chains in this list originate from one sample, sequenced in a study of blood T cell repertoires in COVID-19. Measured with immunoSEQ multiplex PCR; TCRdb has only the in-frame clones, and not every one. The table records roughly 130,000 clones, over 60% of them present only once. The source material was peripheral blood. All receptors come from a man aged 45 to 65 with acute or convalescent COVID-19.

CDR3 sequence: CASSPTGGNEQYV. The CDR3 region has the DNA TGTGCCAGCAGCCCGACAGGGGGAAACGAGCAGTACGTC. This chain uses TRBV13 with TRBJ2-7; TRBD1 agrees at 9 bases. J lost 5 bases, V lost 5 bases, and 4 bases had no gene match. CDR1 PRHDT and CDR2 FYEKMQ come from the germline V gene (reference sequence). The CDR3 runs to 13 residues.

The chain uses TRBV2 and TRBJ1-1; D is ambiguous. The CDR3 extends over 11 amino acids. The germline CDR1 and CDR2 sequences are SNHLY and FYNNEI. The V end was cut by 7 bases, the J end by 3 bases, with 6 bases between. The CDR3 region has the DNA TGTGCCAGCAACCTATACACTGAAGCTTTCTTT. This sequence encodes CASNLYTEAFF.

The V and J genes are TRBV18 and TRBJ2-1; 7 nucleotides align to TRBD1. Trimming took 3 bases from V and 8 from J; bases not matched to a gene: 7. CDR1 and CDR2 (germline): KGHSH, LQKENI. CDR3 length: 14 residues. CDR3: CASSPLRGLYEQFF. DNA for the CDR3: TGTGCCAGCTCACCTCTAAGGGGGCTCTATGAGCAGTTCTTC.

The V and J genes are TRBV29-1 and TRBJ2-1, with D maybe TRBD1 (6 bases). This CDR3 has 14 amino acids. V lost 3 bases and J 5 bases, leaving 14 bases between the germline ends. The germline V gene encodes CDR1 SQVTM and CDR2 ANQGSEA. The CDR3 DNA reads as TGCAGCGTTGAGGGGAACAGGGACCACAATGAGCAGTTCTTC. As protein: CSVEGNRDHNEQFF.

The chain employs TRBV24-1 and TRBJ2-2; 9 bases map to TRBD1. This CDR3 contains 15 residues. Germline-derived CDR1 and CDR2 are KGHDR and SFDVKD. The trim removed 6 bases at V and 7 bases at J, leaving 8 bases unmatched. The CDR3 sequence is CATSQTGGIGGELFF. The CDR3 DNA reads TGTGCCACCAGTCAGACAGGGGGAATTGGCGGGGAGCTGTTTTTT.

This clone has a handful of counts. V and J are TRBV5-1 and TRBJ1-2; no clear D. The germline V gene has CDR1 SGHRS and CDR2 YFSETQ. V was pared by 4 bases and J by 6 bases, with 16 bases between. The length of the CDR3 is 14 residues. The CDR3 DNA reads TGCGCCAGCAGCAACGGGAGAGAGTTAGATGGCTACACCTTC. Protein: CASSNGRELDGYTF.

The J gene is TRBJ2-7, the V gene TRBV5-1, with 8 bases lining up with TRBD1. Trimming at V came to 3 bases and at J to 2 bases, leaving 7 bases not matched to a gene. This CDR3 comprises 15 residues. CDR1 is SGHRS and CDR2 is YFSETQ in the germline V gene. The CDR3 protein is CASSSTGGLTYEQYF. CDR3 coding DNA: TGCGCCAGCAGCTCCACAGGGGGTCTAACCTACGAGCAGTACTTC.

The sample holds a few counts of this clone. V and J are TRBV15 and TRBJ1-3; TRBD1 matches at 8 bases. The germline V gene encodes CDR1 LNHNV and CDR2 YYDKDF (reference sequence). The CDR3 loop spans 13 amino acids. Trimming took 6 bases from V and 6 from J; bases not matched to a gene: 4. The chain's CDR3 is CATSYRGENTIYF. CDR3 DNA sequence: TGTGCCACCAGTTACAGGGGGGAAAACACCATATATTTT.

The chain has TRBV6-5 and TRBJ1-1, with TRBD1 matching 7 bases. The CDR3 contains 14 residues. The V segment lost 8 bases and the J segment 1 base; nucleotides outside the gene matches: 7. Per the germline V gene, CDR1 is MNHEY and CDR2 is SVGAGI. The CDR3 sequence is CASRRDSANTEAFF. DNA of the CDR3: TGTGCCAGCCGCAGGGACAGTGCGAACACTGAAGCTTTCTTT.

V is TRBV5-6 and J is TRBJ2-5; TRBD2 agrees at 8 bases. V shed 2 bases and J 1 base; nucleotides not matched to a gene: 4. The CDR3 contains 15 residues. CDR1 and CDR2 (germline): SGHDT, YYEEEE. The DNA of the CDR3 is TGTGCCAGCAGCTTAGGGCGGGGGGCCCAAGAGACCCAGTACTTC. Protein product: CASSLGRGAQETQYF.

V is TRBV9 and J is TRBJ2-2; TRBD2 is a possible D gene (5 bases). Germline CDR1 SGDLS, CDR2 YYNGEE. Trimming took 0 bases from V and 5 from J, leaving 14 bases between them. CDR3 length equals 16 residues. The CDR3 bases are TGTGCCAGCAGCGTAGAAGCACTAGATGCGACCGGGGAGCTGTTTTTT. This translates into CASSVEALDATGELFF.

The genes are TRBV5-1 and TRBJ2-7, with D perhaps TRBD2 (6 bases). Germline CDR1 is SGHRS and CDR2 is YFSETQ. This CDR3 has 14 amino acids. Trimming removed 6 bases from V and 6 bases from J, with 19 bases in between. CDR3 protein: CASKGTGVRVEQYF. DNA of the CDR3: TGCGCCAGCAAAGGGACGGGGGTTAGGGTCGAGCAGTACTTC.

V usage is TRBV5-1 and J usage is TRBJ2-2, with D possibly TRBD2 on 6 matching bases. This CDR3 region has 15 residues. CDR1 is SGHRS and CDR2 is YFSETQ in the germline V gene. Trimming pared 0 bases from V and 6 bases from J, leaving 12 bases between. CDR3 residues: CASSLGHTGAGELFF. The CDR3 DNA reads TGCGCCAGCAGCTTGGGGCACACGGGGGCCGGGGAGCTGTTTTTT.

There are a few counts of this clone. CDR3 in DNA: TGTGCCAGCAGTAGAGAACTAGCGGGGGGTTCCGGGGAGCTGTTTTTT. As protein: CASSRELAGGSGELFF. J is TRBJ2-2 and V is TRBV2; 12 nucleotides agree with TRBD2. The germline V gene has CDR1 SNHLY and CDR2 FYNNEI. CDR3 length: 16 amino acids. V gave up 5 bases and J gave up 6 bases; unmatched junction bases: 7.

This clone came up many times. The chain couples TRBV19 to TRBJ1-2; a weak D match, TRBD1 (5 bases). CDR1 and CDR2 from the germline V gene are LNHDA and SQIVND (reference sequence). Trimming pared 3 bases from V and 3 bases from J, leaving 17 bases between. The CDR3 contains 16 residues. CDR3 DNA sequence: TGTGCCAGTAGTATTTCCTTCTCCAGGGCCCACTATGGCTACACCTTC. Its protein product is CASSISFSRAHYGYTF.

The chain has TRBV3-1 (or the pseudogene TRBV3-2) and TRBJ1-3; possible D gene TRBD1, 5 bases. The CDR3 is 12 amino acids. The germline V gene has CDR1 LGHDT and CDR2 YNNKEL (reference sequence). The V and J ends lost 4 bases and 4 bases respectively, with 5 bases between them. In nucleotides, the CDR3 is TGTGCCAGCAGCCGGACAGGAAACACCATATATTTT. This translates into CASSRTGNTIYF.

The chain is built from TRBV2 and TRBJ1-6, with TRBD1 matching over 7 bases. V gave up 2 bases and J gave up 9 bases; unmatched junction bases: 7. The germline gives CDR1 SNHLY, CDR2 FYNNEI. The CDR3 consists of 15 residues. The CDR3 coding sequence is TGTGCCAGCAGTGAATCTGTGACAGGGAGTTCACCCCTCCACTTT. Translation gives CASSESVTGSSPLHF.

The rearrangement joins TRBV10-3 to TRBJ2-5; perhaps TRBD2 as D (5 bases). This CDR3 spans 13 amino acids. Trimming left V 9 bases short and J 5 bases short, with 16 bases between. From germline, CDR1 is ENHRY and CDR2 SYGVKD. CDR3 residues: CAMGTEAGETQYF. CDR3 nucleotide sequence: TGTGCCATGGGCACGGAGGCCGGGGAGACCCAGTACTTC.

J is TRBJ1-3 and V is TRBV9, with 8 positions matching TRBD1. Germline V gene lookup returns CDR1 SGDLS and CDR2 YYNGEE. V lost 0 bases, J lost 1 base, and 9 bases stayed unmatched. The CDR3 contains 18 residues. The CDR3 nucleotides read TGTGCCAGCAGCGTAGGTTTGGGACAGGCGTATTCTGGAAACACCATATATTTT. Amino acids: CASSVGLGQAYSGNTIYF.

The CDR3 loop reads CASSPSYGYTF. The DNA of the CDR3 is TGTGCCAGCAGCCCGTCCTATGGCTACACCTTC. The chain uses TRBV12-3 or TRBV12-4 and TRBJ1-2, with D uncertain. This CDR3 has 11 amino acids. Trimming took off 6 bases at V and 4 bases at J, with 6 bases between the two ends.

The chain carries TRBV7-8 and TRBJ2-3; 12 bases are a match to TRBD2. Germline V gene sequence: CDR1 SGHVS, CDR2 FQNEAQ. V shed 3 bases, J shed 8 bases, and the junction held 12 bases outside the gene matches. This CDR3 is built from 17 residues. The CDR3 DNA sequence: TGTGCCAGCAGCTTCCAGTTACCTAGCGGGGGGGCAGGTACGCAGTATTTT. Translated: CASSFQLPSGGAGTQYF.

This sequence joins TRBV10-3 and TRBJ2-2; D gene unclear. Germline loops: CDR1 ENHRY, CDR2 SYGVKD. CDR3 length equals 14 residues. The V end was cut by 3 bases, the J end by 1 base, with 6 bases between. The CDR3 region has the DNA TGTGCCATCAGTGACGGGTTGAACACCGGGGAGCTGTTTTTT. Protein product: CAISDGLNTGELFF.

This chain joins TRBV6-2 or TRBV6-3 and TRBJ2-1; D possibly corresponds to TRBD1 (6 bases). CDR1 is MNHEY, CDR2 SVGEGT, per germline. The CDR3 is 12 residues long. V dropped 5 bases and J dropped 6 bases, with 8 bases sitting between them. For the CDR3, the DNA is TGTGCCAGCAGTGCACAGGGCAATGAGCAGTTCTTC. Translation gives CASSAQGNEQFF.

The chain uses TRBV12-5 and TRBJ2-7, with D possibly TRBD1 on 6 matching bases. V lost 7 bases to trimming and J lost 13 bases, with 17 bases between them. Germline V gene lookup returns CDR1 LGHNT and CDR2 FRNRAP. The CDR3 runs 11 residues. In DNA, the CDR3 is TGTGCTAGTGCCATACAGGGTCATCTCTACGTC. Encoded protein: CASAIQGHLYV.

The rearrangement joins TRBV6-5 to TRBJ1-1, with TRBD1 as a possible D gene (6 bases). The length of the CDR3 is 15 residues. V was clipped by 6 bases and J by 0 bases, with 14 bases between them. Germline V gives CDR1 MNHEY, CDR2 SVGAGI. The CDR3 reads CASRGYRALNTEAFF. CDR3 nucleotides: TGTGCCAGCAGGGGGTACAGGGCGCTGAACACTGAAGCTTTCTTT.

The table lists this clone with a count of one. An end of the junction does not agree with germline; a read error may underlie this. The chain joins TRBV5-1 to TRBJ1-5, with D unclear. The CDR3 covers 11 residues. From germline, CDR1 is SGHRS and CDR2 YFSETQ. CDR3 residues: CASSQNRPQHF. CDR3 DNA sequence: TGCGCCAGCAGCCAGAATCGGCCCCAGCATTTT.

The table lists this clone with a few counts. The chain carries TRBV5-1 and TRBJ1-1, with D maybe TRBD1 (6 bases). The length of the CDR3 is 14 residues. The germline V gene has CDR1 SGHRS and CDR2 YFSETQ. The V end was cut by 1 base, the J end by 4 bases, with 11 bases between. CDR3 in DNA: TGCGCCAGCAGCTTGAACGGGGGGCTCACTGAAGCTTTCTTT. Amino acids: CASSLNGGLTEAFF.

The genes are TRBV6-6 and TRBJ1-1; D unresolved. Germline V gene sequence: CDR1 MNHNY, CDR2 SVGAGI (reference sequence). This CDR3 is built from 13 residues. V gave up 3 bases and J gave up 5 bases, with 10 bases separating them. The CDR3 reads CASSYLEKTEAFF. As DNA, the CDR3 is TGTGCCAGCAGTTATCTAGAGAAGACTGAAGCTTTCTTT.